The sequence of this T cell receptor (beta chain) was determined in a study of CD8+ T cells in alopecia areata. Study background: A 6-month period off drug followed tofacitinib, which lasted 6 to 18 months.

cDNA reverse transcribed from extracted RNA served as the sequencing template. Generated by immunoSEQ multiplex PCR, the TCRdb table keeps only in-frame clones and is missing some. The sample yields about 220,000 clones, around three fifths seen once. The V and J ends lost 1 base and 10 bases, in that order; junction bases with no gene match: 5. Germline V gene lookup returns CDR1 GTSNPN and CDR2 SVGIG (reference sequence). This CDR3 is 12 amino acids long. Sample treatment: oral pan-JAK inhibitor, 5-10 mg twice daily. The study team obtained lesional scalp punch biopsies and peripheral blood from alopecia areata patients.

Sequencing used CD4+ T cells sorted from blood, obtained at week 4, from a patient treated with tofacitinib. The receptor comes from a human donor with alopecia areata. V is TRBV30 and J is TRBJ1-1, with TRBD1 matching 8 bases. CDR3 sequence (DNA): TGTGCCTGGAGTGGTACAACAGGGGGAGCTTTCTTT. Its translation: CAWSGTTGGAFF.